The rows below give T cell receptor beta chains drawn from one sample of a study of T-cell reconstitution after alpha-beta-depleted transplantation in children. TCRdb re-analysed the PCR reads in MiXCR, keeping a single row per CDR3 protein. The sample lists 600,000 to 700,000 distinct CDR3 sequences; around a sixth were seen once. The specimen was PBMCs from the stem cell graft donor, collected from the stem cell graft. These receptors were taken from a human donor who donated a stem cell graft to a child with acute myeloid leukemia. The CDR3 runs from the conserved cysteine through the conserved F or W. A D gene is named only where the DNA matches it firmly. Clone size is not always given. Where it is, it says once, few, many or a class for expanded clones.

few,TRBD2,TRBJ2-6,TRBV7-2,14,CASGGGSGANVLTF,TGTGCCAGCGGGGGGGGGTCTGGGGCCAACGTCCTGACTTTC
many,NA,TRBJ2-1,TRBV9,16,CASSVAQGTFYNEQFF,TGTGCCAGCAGCGTAGCGCAGGGTACATTCTACAATGAGCAGTTCTTC
many,NA,TRBJ1-6,TRBV20-1,14,CSAKSSSYNSPLHF,TGCAGTGCTAAAAGCAGCTCCTATAATTCACCCCTCCACTTT
NA,NA,TRBJ1-1,TRBV2,12,CASSEQGQLAFF,TGTGCCAGCAGTGAGCAAGGACAGCTAGCTTTCTTT
many,TRBD2,TRBJ2-5,TRBV12-3/TRBV12-4,14,CASRSGNYQETQYF,TGTGCCAGCAGGAGCGGGAACTACCAAGAGACCCAGTACTTC
many,NA,TRBJ2-4,TRBV29-1,14,CSVTGQIAKNIQYF,TGCAGCGTTACCGGACAGATAGCCAAAAACATTCAGTACTTC
few,TRBD2,TRBJ2-1,TRBV7-2,16,CASSLLTSGGAAEQFF,TGTGCCAGCAGCTTACTGACTAGCGGGGGGGCCGCTGAGCAGTTCTTC
many,NA,TRBJ1-2,TRBV6-5,11,CASSQGNGYTF,TGTGCCAGCAGCCAGGGAAACGGCTACACCTTC
few,NA,TRBJ2-3,TRBV7-2,16,CASSPRWGVSTDTQYF,TGTGCCAGCAGCCCCCGGTGGGGGGTTAGCACAGATACGCAGTATTTT
NA,NA,TRBJ1-2,TRBV6-1,13,CASRTTATSGYTF,TGTGCCAGCAGAACGACGGCGACCTCTGGCTACACCTTC
many,TRBD1,TRBJ1-1,TRBV4-2,15,CASSQGTGANTEAFF,TGTGCCAGCAGCCAAGGGACAGGGGCTAACACTGAAGCTTTCTTT
NA,NA,TRBJ2-3,TRBV7-3,16,CASSSEYRASTDTQYF,TGTGCCAGCAGCTCCGAATACAGGGCTAGCACAGATACGCAGTATTTT
many,NA,TRBJ1-1,TRBV20-1,13,CSAAGTPNTEAFF,TGCAGTGCCGCCGGGACACCGAACACTGAAGCTTTCTTT
few,NA,TRBJ2-7,TRBV28,16,CASSFALRGLTYEQYF,TGTGCCAGCAGTTTCGCCTTGAGGGGTCTGACCTACGAGCAGTACTTC
many,NA,TRBJ2-2,TRBV6-1,12,CASSRGIGELFF,TGTGCCAGCAGTCGGGGTATCGGGGAGCTGTTTTTT
NA,TRBD2,TRBJ2-1,TRBV20-1,15,CSARDRGDYYNEQFF,TGCAGTGCTAGAGATCGGGGGGACTACTACAATGAGCAGTTCTTC
few,NA,TRBJ2-3,TRBV7-8,17,CASSSYPVERTRDTQYF,TGTGCCAGCAGCTCATATCCCGTAGAACGCACGAGGGATACGCAGTATTTT
many,TRBD1,TRBJ1-2,TRBV20-1,15,CSARAPEQGNYGYTF,TGCAGTGCTAGAGCCCCCGAACAGGGGAACTATGGCTACACCTTC
NA,NA,TRBJ2-4,TRBV20-1,11,CSATSRNIQYF,TGCAGTGCTACGAGTAGAAACATTCAGTACTTC
few,TRBD1,TRBJ2-1,TRBV12-3/TRBV12-4,16,CASSGPPGQGYNEQFF,TGTGCCAGCAGCGGTCCTCCGGGACAGGGCTACAATGAGCAGTTCTTC
few,NA,TRBJ1-2,TRBV4-3,18,CASSQVSILQGGVYGYTF,TGCGCCAGCAGCCAAGTATCCATACTACAGGGTGGAGTCTATGGCTACACCTTC
NA,NA,TRBJ2-7,TRBV7-2,12,CASSSRLPEQYF,TGTGCCAGCAGCTCCAGACTACCCGAGCAGTACTTC
NA,NA,TRBJ2-7,TRBV18,14,CASSPGSTTYEQYF,TGTGCCAGCTCACCAGGATCGACCACCTACGAGCAGTACTTC
NA,TRBD2,TRBJ2-3,TRBV24-1,17,CATSDLPSGVGTDTQYF,TGTGCCACCAGTGACCTTCCTAGCGGGGTCGGCACAGATACGCAGTATTTT
few,NA,TRBJ2-3,TRBV6-2/TRBV6-3,16,CASSPRLEPDTDTQYF,TGTGCCAGCAGCCCAAGACTAGAACCTGACACAGATACGCAGTATTTT
NA,TRBD1,TRBJ2-5,TRBV7-6,16,CASSRLAGTGEETQYF,TGTGCCAGCAGCCGCCTTGCCGGGACAGGTGAAGAGACCCAGTACTTC
NA,NA,TRBJ2-7,TRBV25-1,12,CASSPGYFEQYF,TGTGCCAGCAGCCCGGGTTACTTCGAGCAGTACTTC
few,TRBD2,TRBJ2-5,TRBV11-1,17,CASSDGTSGGARGTQYF,TGTGCCAGCAGCGATGGTACTAGCGGGGGCGCCAGGGGGACCCAGTACTTC
few,NA,TRBJ2-1,TRBV20-1,14,CSARVAWRDNEQFF,TGCAGTGCTAGAGTTGCTTGGAGGGACAATGAGCAGTTCTTC
many,TRBD1,TRBJ2-1,TRBV7-9,14,CASSGQEPYNEQFF,TGTGCCAGCAGCGGACAGGAGCCTTACAATGAGCAGTTCTTC
many,NA,TRBJ2-5,TRBV6-2/TRBV6-3,15,CASSYPGQRQETQYF,TGTGCCAGCAGTTACCCTGGACAGCGGCAAGAGACCCAGTACTTC
NA,NA,TRBJ2-1,TRBV10-3,15,CAISRDLEGYNEQFF,TGTGCCATCTCACGGGACCTGGAGGGTTACAATGAGCAGTTCTTC
few,NA,TRBJ2-3,TRBV28,13,CASSLGRGFTQYF,TGTGCCAGCAGTTTAGGACGGGGCTTCACGCAGTATTTT
few,NA,TRBJ2-3,TRBV30,14,CAWSRRGGRDTQYF,TGTGCCTGGAGTAGACGCGGGGGCCGAGATACGCAGTATTTT
few,TRBD2,TRBJ2-7,TRBV6-2/TRBV6-3,15,CASRRLAGNSYEQYF,TGTGCCAGCAGGAGACTAGCGGGGAACTCCTACGAGCAGTACTTC
many,NA,TRBJ1-5,TRBV20-1,12,CSGGGGKQPQHF,TGCAGTGGAGGAGGGGGAAAACAGCCCCAGCATTTT
NA,NA,TRBJ2-7,TRBV2,11,CASRGLSEQYF,TGTGCCAGCCGAGGACTCTCCGAGCAGTACTTC